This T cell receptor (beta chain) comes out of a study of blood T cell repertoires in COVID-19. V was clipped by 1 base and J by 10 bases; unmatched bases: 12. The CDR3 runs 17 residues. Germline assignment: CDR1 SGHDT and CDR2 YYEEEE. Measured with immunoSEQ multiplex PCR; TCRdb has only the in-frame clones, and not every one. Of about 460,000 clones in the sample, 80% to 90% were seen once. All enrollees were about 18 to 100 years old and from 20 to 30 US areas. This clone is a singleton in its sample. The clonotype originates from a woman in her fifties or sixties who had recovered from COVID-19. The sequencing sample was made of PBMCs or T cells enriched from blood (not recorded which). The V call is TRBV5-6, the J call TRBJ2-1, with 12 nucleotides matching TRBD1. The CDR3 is CASSLWFYRDRGLEQFF. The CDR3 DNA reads TGTGCCAGCAGCTTGTGGTTCTACCGGGACAGGGGGCTAGAGCAGTTCTTC.